A single sample gave rise to the 27 T cell receptor beta chains below, sequenced in a study of blood T cell repertoires in COVID-19. Method: immunoSEQ multiplex PCR; TCRdb's copy keeps in-frame clones and lacks some. Found here are about 100,000 clones, about 89% of them singletons; the top ten hold 4.5% to 5.5%. The sequenced sample consisted of peripheral blood. These receptors all stem from a human donor in a cohort sampled during active COVID-19.

V gene TRBV15 combines with J gene TRBJ2-2; 11 bases fit TRBD2. J lost 7 bases, V lost 5 bases, and 15 bases had no gene match. This CDR3 is 18 amino acids long. Per the germline V gene, CDR1 is LNHNV and CDR2 is YYDKDF (reference sequence). The CDR3 protein is CATSATLGLAGGVGELFF. As DNA, the CDR3 is TGTGCCACCAGCGCAACCCTTGGGCTAGCGGGGGGTGTCGGGGAGCTGTTTTTT.

The rearrangement uses TRBV18 and TRBJ1-5; the match to TRBD1 covers 7 bases. Germline trimming cut 3 bases from V and 8 bases from J; bases unmatched to any gene: 4. The germline gives CDR1 KGHSH, CDR2 LQKENI. The CDR3 runs to 13 residues. CDR3 bases: TGTGCCAGCTCACCCAGGGGGATGGAGCCCCAGCATTTT. Translating gives CASSPRGMEPQHF. The full variable domain, with the rest looked up from reference TRBV18 and TRBJ1-5, is NAGVMQNPRHLVRRRGQEARLRCSPMKGHSHVYWYRQLPEEGLKFMVYLQKENIIDESGMPKERFSAEFPKEGPSILRIQQVVRGDSAAYFCASSPRGMEPQHFGDGTRLSIL.

The rearrangement joins TRBV19 to TRBJ1-2, with 8 bases fitting TRBD1. This CDR3 is 14 amino acids long. Germline V gene data show CDR1 as LNHDA and CDR2 as SQIVND (reference sequence). V dropped 3 bases and J dropped 4; count of bases not matched to a gene: 4. The chain's CDR3 is CASSMRTGIYGYTF. DNA of the CDR3: TGTGCCAGTAGTATGCGGACAGGGATCTATGGCTACACCTTC.

The rearrangement uses TRBV10-3 and TRBJ2-1, with 11 nucleotides matching TRBD2. Germline V gene data show CDR1 as ENHRY and CDR2 as SYGVKD. CDR3 length: 15 amino acids. V gave up 2 bases and J gave up 9 bases; unmatched junction bases: 6. The CDR3 is CAISETSGSIGEQFF. The DNA of the CDR3 is TGTGCCATCAGTGAGACTAGCGGGAGTATCGGTGAGCAGTTCTTC.

The chain couples TRBV29-1 to TRBJ2-5; D may be TRBD2 (5 bases). CDR3 length equals 13 residues. Germline CDR1 reads SQVTM; CDR2 reads ANQGSEA. V lost 4 bases and J 3 bases, leaving 12 bases between the germline ends. CDR3 in DNA: TGCAGCGTTGGGATCAACGGGGAAGAGACCCAGTACTTC. It is translated as CSVGINGEETQYF.

This sequence joins TRBV24-1 and TRBJ2-3, with 8 positions matching TRBD1. Germline-derived CDR1 and CDR2 are KGHDR and SFDVKD. This CDR3 has 16 amino acids. Trimming removed 4 bases from V and 4 bases from J; junction bases left unmatched: 9. CDR3 nucleotides: TGTGCCACCAGTGACCCCGCGAGGACAGGGTCAGATACGCAGTATTTT. This encodes CATSDPARTGSDTQYF.

The chain employs TRBV11-3 and TRBJ2-1; D is undetermined. Germline CDR1 reads SGHNT; CDR2 reads YENEEA. V was cut by 1 base and J by 5 bases, with 6 bases left in between. The CDR3 runs to 13 residues. As DNA, the CDR3 is TGTGCCAGCAGCTTAGTCGGAGACAATGAGCAGTTCTTC. Its protein product is CASSLVGDNEQFF.

This sequence joins TRBV5-1 and TRBJ2-1; 16 bases fit TRBD2. The germline CDR1 and CDR2 sequences are SGHRS and YFSETQ. The junction had 4 bases not matched to a gene; V was cut back by 0 bases and J by 7 bases. The CDR3 runs to 17 residues. DNA for the CDR3: TGCGCCAGCAGCTTGGGGGGACTAGCGGGAGGGCGGAATGAGCAGTTCTTC. Amino acid sequence: CASSLGGLAGGRNEQFF.

This sequence joins TRBV5-1 and TRBJ1-1; D is unresolved. The CDR3 runs 15 residues. Per the germline V gene, CDR1 is SGHRS and CDR2 is YFSETQ. Deletions cut 1 base from V and 1 base from J, with 11 bases between. CDR3 sequence (DNA): TGCGCCAGCAGCTTGTTCCCTAAATCGAACACTGAAGCTTTCTTT. It translates to CASSLFPKSNTEAFF.

V usage is TRBV3-1 (or the pseudogene TRBV3-2) and J usage is TRBJ2-7; the D gene is possibly TRBD2 (5 bases). There are 15 residues in the CDR3. Trimming removed 1 base at V and 2 bases at J, with 12 bases between. Germline V gene data show CDR1 as LGHDT and CDR2 as YNNKEL (reference sequence). The CDR3 DNA sequence: TGTGCCAGCAGCCAAGCCCACCGGGGAGCCTACGAGCAGTACTTC. This translates into CASSQAHRGAYEQYF.

The V gene is TRBV4-2, the J gene TRBJ2-1; 9 bases map to TRBD2. The CDR3 is 16 residues long. Germline trimming cut 1 base from V and 9 bases from J; bases unmatched to any gene: 10. Germline lookup yields CDR1 LGHNA and CDR2 YNFKEQ. CDR3 sequence reads: CASSQGPGLAKVEQFF. CDR3 DNA: TGTGCCAGCAGCCAAGGACCGGGACTAGCCAAGGTTGAGCAGTTCTTC.

The gene calls are TRBV5-6 and TRBJ1-5; perhaps TRBD1 as D (6 bases). Trimming removed 1 base from V and 5 bases from J, with 10 bases in between. There are 14 residues in the CDR3. The germline V gene has CDR1 SGHDT and CDR2 YYEEEE. CDR3 coding DNA: TGTGCCAGCAGCTTGAGGGGGAACGATCAGCCCCAGCATTTT. Its protein is CASSLRGNDQPQHF. Supplemented by reference TRBV5-6 and TRBJ1-5, the full variable domain reads DAGVTQSPTHLIKTRGQQVTLRCSPKSGHDTVSWYQQALGQGPQFIFQYYEEEERQRGNFPDRFSGHQFPNYSSELNVNALLLGDSALYLCASSLRGNDQPQHFGDGTRLSIL.

The chain uses TRBV7-2 and TRBJ2-7; 11 bases match TRBD2. Trimming removed 2 bases from V and 7 bases from J; junction bases left unmatched: 7. The CDR3 is 15 amino acids. From germline, CDR1 is SGHTA and CDR2 FQGNSA. Here the CDR3 reads CASSLNSGGAREQYF. The CDR3 coding sequence is TGTGCCAGCAGCTTAAATAGCGGGGGGGCGAGGGAGCAGTACTTC.

This sequence joins TRBV25-1 and TRBJ1-4, with 8 bases aligning to TRBD1. Germline CDR1 is MGHDK and CDR2 is SYGVNS. Trimming removed 4 bases from V and 7 bases from J; junction bases left unmatched: 8. The CDR3 totals 15 residues. The DNA for the CDR3 is TGTGCCAGCAGTGGAACTGACAGGGGTGGTGAAAAACTGTTTTTT. It codes for CASSGTDRGGEKLFF.

The chain joins TRBV2 to TRBJ2-5; 15 bases match TRBD2. J lost 2 bases, V lost 7 bases, and 2 bases had no gene match. Germline V gene sequence: CDR1 SNHLY, CDR2 FYNNEI. The CDR3 is 15 residues long. The CDR3 coding sequence is TGTGCCAGCAAAGGGACTAGCGGGGGGCAAGAGACCCAGTACTTC. Protein sequence: CASKGTSGGQETQYF. The variable domain in full, with the rest retrieved from reference TRBV2 and TRBJ2-5, is EPEVTQTPSHQVTQMGQEVILRCVPISNHLYFYWYRQILGQKVEFLVSFYNNEISEKSEIFDDQFSVERPDGSNFTLKIRSTKLEDSAMYFCASKGTSGGQETQYFGPGTRLLVL.

This rearrangement joins TRBV19 to TRBJ1-5, with a possible D match to TRBD1 (6 bases). Per the germline V gene, CDR1 is LNHDA and CDR2 is SQIVND (reference sequence). V dropped 8 bases and J dropped 4 bases, with 12 bases sitting between them. The CDR3 consists of 13 residues. The CDR3: CASSGQRNQPQHF. In DNA, the CDR3 is TGTGCCAGTTCCGGACAGAGAAATCAGCCCCAGCATTTT.

V usage is TRBV6-4 and J usage is TRBJ2-2; D unresolved. Per the germline V gene, CDR1 is MRHNA and CDR2 is SNTAGT. The CDR3 spans 15 residues. The ends were cut back, 2 bases at V and 4 bases at J, with 11 bases in the middle. The CDR3 DNA is TGTGCCAGCAGTGACCAAAGCCCCGGCACCGGGGAGCTGTTTTTT. Residues: CASSDQSPGTGELFF.

V usage is TRBV28 and J usage is TRBJ2-3, with unresolved D. The CDR3 runs 15 residues. Between the trimmed V and J ends, which lost 2 bases and 8 bases, there was a span of 17 bases. Germline V gene sequence: CDR1 MDHEN, CDR2 SYDVKM. The CDR3 bases are TGTGCCAGCAGTTTAGACTCGGCCCCGTTTGGTACGCAGTATTTT. Its protein is CASSLDSAPFGTQYF.

In its sample, this clone was seen a few times. This chain uses TRBV6-2 or TRBV6-3 with TRBJ1-6; D is undetermined. This CDR3 has 13 amino acids. Germline-derived CDR1 and CDR2 are MNHEY and SVGEGT. V dropped 3 bases and J dropped 7 bases, with 7 bases sitting between them. In DNA form, the CDR3 reads TGTGCCAGCAGTTATCTAGAGAATTCACCCCTCCACTTT. It codes for CASSYLENSPLHF.

The sample holds one count of this clone. V gene TRBV28 combines with J gene TRBJ1-5; 9 bases agree with TRBD1. CDR3 length equals 14 residues. The V and J ends lost 6 bases and 7 bases, in that order; junction bases with no gene match: 7. Germline V CDR1 and CDR2: MDHEN, SYDVKM. The CDR3 is CASSHRGLGQPQHF. CDR3 sequence (DNA): TGTGCCAGCAGCCACAGGGGGCTAGGCCAGCCCCAGCATTTT.

The genes are TRBV6-2 or TRBV6-3 and TRBJ1-5; D gene uncertain. Trimming removed 2 bases from V and 5 bases from J, with 13 bases in between. CDR3 length: 15 amino acids. From germline, CDR1 is MNHEY and CDR2 SVGEGT. In DNA form, the CDR3 reads TGTGCCAGCAGTTACAACGTCGGAGGGCATCAGCCCCAGCATTTT. Its translation: CASSYNVGGHQPQHF.

The chain carries TRBV7-6 and TRBJ2-7; 8 bases are a match to TRBD1. CDR1 is SGHVS, CDR2 FNYEAQ, per germline. With 3 bases clipped from V and 5 bases from J, the junction kept 24 bases outside the gene matches. The CDR3 totals 20 residues. CDR3 in amino acids: CASSFSRGIGPGQVVHEQYF. CDR3 coding DNA: TGTGCCAGCAGCTTTTCGAGAGGGATAGGGCCGGGACAGGTCGTCCACGAGCAGTACTTC.

The V and J genes are TRBV5-6 and TRBJ2-5; 8 bases line up with TRBD2. V lost 2 bases to trimming and J lost 5 bases; unmatched junction nucleotides: 5. CDR3 length: 14 residues. The germline V gene encodes CDR1 SGHDT and CDR2 YYEEEE. The CDR3 sequence is CASSLGTRGETQYF. CDR3 DNA sequence: TGTGCCAGCAGCTTAGGGACTAGGGGCGAGACCCAGTACTTC.

This clone showed up just once. Written as DNA, the CDR3 is TGTGCCAGCTCAAGGACAGCTCAGAACACCGGGGAGCTGTTTTTT. Translation gives CASSRTAQNTGELFF. The V call is TRBV18, the J call TRBJ2-2; D might be TRBD1 (6 bases). In germline, CDR1 is KGHSH, CDR2 LQKENI. V was trimmed by 5 bases and J by 1 base, leaving 11 bases between them. This CDR3 region has 15 residues.

The sample holds one count of this clone. This sequence joins TRBV28 and TRBJ2-1, with D possibly being TRBD2 (5 bases). The CDR3 runs 17 residues. Trimming pared 5 bases from V and 4 bases from J, leaving 21 bases between. Germline-derived CDR1 and CDR2 are MDHEN and SYDVKM. The CDR3 DNA is TGTGCCAGCAGTCCCGGGGTGCCTAGTAACGGGTACAATGAGCAGTTCTTC. Translation gives CASSPGVPSNGYNEQFF.

The chain uses TRBV5-4 and TRBJ2-2; 8 bases map to TRBD2. After removal of 4 bases from V and 6 bases from J, the junction contained 14 bases not matched to a gene. This CDR3 contains 17 residues. The germline V gene has CDR1 SGHNT and CDR2 YYREEE (reference sequence). In nucleotides, the CDR3 is TGTGCCAGCAGCCCACAACGAGGGGGGCGGGGGGCCGGGGAGCTGTTTTTT. This gives the protein CASSPQRGGRGAGELFF.

This chain links TRBV5-1 with TRBJ2-5; TRBD1 agrees at 7 bases. Germline V gene lookup returns CDR1 SGHRS and CDR2 YFSETQ. After removal of 4 bases from V and 5 bases from J, the junction contained 5 bases not matched to a gene. The CDR3 is 13 amino acids. The CDR3 sequence: CASSNRQGETQYF. The CDR3 region has the DNA TGCGCCAGCAGCAACAGACAGGGCGAGACCCAGTACTTC.